This T cell receptor beta chain derives from a study of CD8+ T cells in alopecia areata (dated by TCRdb to about 2018). A note on the overall study: The treated patients took part in an open-label pilot trial in which moderate-to-severe alopecia areata was treated with oral tofacitinib at 5 to 10 mg twice daily. Tofacitinib was administered for 6 to 18 months, and 6 months of follow-up off drug were then conducted to assess delayed response and recurrence. TCRbeta CDR3 regions were amplified by immunoSEQ multiplex PCR with 35 Vbeta forward and 13 Jbeta reverse primers. Scalp clonality was compared among normal scalp (n=4), patchy alopecia areata scalp (n=8), and alopecia totalis/universalis scalp (n=8). Patients on tofacitinib were biopsied at baseline and after 4 and 24 weeks of treatment, and several of the patients also had a later scalp biopsy. In humans, TCRbeta sequencing was performed on scalp tissue and on sorted CD4+ and CD8+ peripheral blood T cells from healthy controls and from patients with patchy or totalis/universalis alopecia areata. For the treated patients, the SALT score, which quantifies what percentage of scalp surface area is affected, served as the measure of disease severity. RNA was extracted with the PAXgene miRNA kit for fixed scalp, the miRNeasy kit for PBMCs, and the RNeasy kit for mouse skin. To study T cell clonal expansion in alopecia areata, the researchers applied high-throughput TCRbeta sequencing to both the C3H/HeJ mouse model and human patients. What the research found in general, with its limitations: Scalp clonality and the number of expanded CD8+ clones among the top 100 scalp clones were significantly decreased by tofacitinib. Compared with normal scalp, lesional scalp, particularly in alopecia totalis/universalis, had higher clonality and more expanded CD8+ clones, which suggests antigenic drive. TCR sequences shared between patients were less clear than in mice, possibly partly because of HLA diversity in the patient population. Because the treated cohort was small and included a single nonresponder, larger studies are needed to assess links between baseline CD8+ expansion and response. Scalp TCR repertoire analysis is complicated because resident alphabeta T cells in normal human skin are also sequenced, whereas mouse skin is dominated by gammadelta T cells. Many expanded lesional clones persisted in scalp and blood during tofacitinib treatment, which may partly explain relapse after stopping treatment.

The V and J ends are trimmed by 4 bases and 4 bases, leaving 8 bases between them. From the germline V gene, CDR1 is SGHRS and CDR2 is YFSETQ. The CDR3 starts with the cysteine, ends with the phenylalanine, and has 13 residues. Only the CDR3 portion is preserved as DNA: 39 bases, with reading frame beginning at the first base. This clone was observed a handful of times. No antigen is known for it. No per-base quality is available; no much larger clone lies one base away. Receptor libraries were prepared by the immunoSEQ multiplex PCR assay. To provide template for TCR sequencing, every sample had RNA extracted and reverse transcribed into cDNA. SuperScript III was used for first-strand cDNA synthesis, primed with a 2:1 mix of oligo-dT and random hexamers. Amplification bias was assessed with a synthetic immune receptor repertoire, and residual bias was removed computationally. As for the original processing: Raw reads were preprocessed to remove errors, and CDR3 was defined by IMGT conventions from the conserved cysteine to phenylalanine. Clonality was computed as 1 minus the Shannon entropy, with the entropy normalized by log2 of the number of productive unique TCRs. Whether scalp clones were CD4 or CD8 was inferred by matching scalp TCRbeta sequences against CD4 and CD8 repertoires sorted from blood. This is the immuneACCESS table as TCRdb keeps it, with only in-frame sequences that have V and J called. A part of the clones is gone; compared with another copy, unresolved V genes explain less than half, and the rest is unexplained. V, J and clone size reflect that table, while D and trimming were determined from the DNA. The sample table holds 80,000 to 100,000 clones, of which roughly 47% were seen once. Of the sample, roughly 18% is held by the ten largest clones.

Reading the label with the study, this specimen's time point is: 24 weeks on oral tofacitinib. The treatment or condition label on this specimen signifies: oral pan-JAK inhibitor, 5-10 mg twice daily. Lesional scalp punch biopsies and peripheral blood were collected from alopecia areata patients. PBMCs were isolated by density centrifugation and stained for CD3, CD4 and CD8, and CD4+ and CD8+ T cells were sorted on a FACSAria. The chain is made from TRBV5-1 and TRBJ2-2; no confident D gene assignment can be made. The specimen was CD8+ T cells sorted from blood, collected at week 24, from a patient treated with tofacitinib. The clonotype was recovered from a human donor with alopecia areata. The DNA is TGCGCCAGCAGCGCCTTGGGCACCGGGGAGCTGTTTTTT. It encodes CASSALGTGELFF. Reference TRBV5-1 and TRBJ2-2 proteins supply the regions before and after the CDR3; the full variable domain is: KAGVTQTPRYLIKTRGQQVTLSCSPISGHRSVSWYQQTPGQGLQFLFEYFSETQRNKGNFPGRFSGRQFSNSRSEMNVSTLELGDSALYLCASSALGTGELFFGEGSRLTVL.